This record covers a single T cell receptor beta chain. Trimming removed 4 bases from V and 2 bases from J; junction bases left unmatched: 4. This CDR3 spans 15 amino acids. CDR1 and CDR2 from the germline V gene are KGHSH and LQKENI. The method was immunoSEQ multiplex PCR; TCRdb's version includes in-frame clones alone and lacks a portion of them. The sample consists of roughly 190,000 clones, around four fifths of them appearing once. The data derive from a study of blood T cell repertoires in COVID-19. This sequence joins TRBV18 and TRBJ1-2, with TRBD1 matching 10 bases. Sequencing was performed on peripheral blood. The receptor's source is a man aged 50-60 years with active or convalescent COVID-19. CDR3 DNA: TGTGCCAGCTCACGCGGACAGGGGGGGAACTATGGCTACACCTTC. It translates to CASSRGQGGNYGYTF. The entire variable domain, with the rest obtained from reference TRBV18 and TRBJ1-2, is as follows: NAGVMQNPRHLVRRRGQEARLRCSPMKGHSHVYWYRQLPEEGLKFMVYLQKENIIDESGMPKERFSAEFPKEGPSILRIQQVVRGDSAAYFCASSRGQGGNYGYTFGSGTRLTVV.